These 7 T cell receptor beta chains share one sample of origin, sequenced in a study of blood T cell repertoires in COVID-19. TCRdb keeps only in-frame clones here, not all; method: immunoSEQ multiplex PCR. The sample records roughly 99,000 clones, just over 85% being singletons. Specimen: peripheral blood. These receptors came from a man in his forties or fifties with COVID-19, enrolled during active disease.

The chain is built from TRBV7-3 and TRBJ2-2; 9 positions match TRBD2. This CDR3 has 14 amino acids. The germline V gene has CDR1 SGHTA and CDR2 FQGTGA. V was pared by 10 bases and J by 0 bases, with 3 bases of the junction left unmatched. In DNA form, the CDR3 reads TGTGCCACCCGCGGGGGGGCGAACACCGGGGAGCTGTTTTTT. The encoded protein is CATRGGANTGELFF.

The chain combines TRBV2 with TRBJ1-1, with 8 bases identical to TRBD1. The CDR3 consists of 15 residues. The ends lost 3 bases at V and 5 bases at J; junction bases unmatched: 8. From germline, CDR1 is SNHLY and CDR2 FYNNEI. Written as DNA, the CDR3 is TGTGCCAGCAGTGACCGGACAGGGTCAGGGACTGAAGCTTTCTTT. It codes for CASSDRTGSGTEAFF.

A word on this clone: The sample contains more than one DNA sequence encoding this CDR3. The chain employs TRBV12-3 or TRBV12-4 and TRBJ2-7; D may be TRBD1 (6 bases). The CDR3 runs 13 residues. V was pared by 0 bases and J by 4 bases, with 7 bases between. CDR3 region: CASSLAGGYEQYF. The DNA of the CDR3 is TGTGCCAGCAGTTTAGCAGGGGGTTACGAGCAGTACTTC.

This sequence joins TRBV7-9 and TRBJ1-6; tentatively, D is TRBD1 (6 bases). The length of the CDR3 is 15 residues. The germline V gene encodes CDR1 SEHNR and CDR2 FQNEAQ (reference sequence). Trimming pared 1 base from V and 9 bases from J, leaving 13 bases between. CDR3 protein: CASSLEGEGSSPLHF. The CDR3 DNA is TGTGCCAGCAGCTTAGAGGGGGAAGGCTCTTCACCCCTCCACTTT.

The chain joins TRBV30 to TRBJ2-7, with 10 bases lining up with TRBD1. The ends lost 2 bases at V and 5 bases at J; junction bases unmatched: 6. The CDR3 sequence is 14 residues long. Germline CDR1 and CDR2: GTSNPN and SVGIG (reference sequence). Here the CDR3 reads CAWSKTGGGDEQYF. CDR3 in DNA: TGTGCCTGGAGTAAGACAGGGGGCGGAGACGAGCAGTACTTC.

The J gene is TRBJ1-3, the V gene TRBV7-6; 9 positions match TRBD1. CDR1 SGHVS and CDR2 FNYEAQ come from the germline V gene. Unmatched junction bases numbered 9, after V lost 7 bases and J lost 2 bases. The CDR3 contains 16 residues. The CDR3 DNA reads TGTGCCAGCACCACCCCGGGGACAGGGCCTGGAAACACCATATATTTT. Translating it yields CASTTPGTGPGNTIYF.

The chain joins TRBV30 to TRBJ1-6; TRBD1 aligns across 10 bases. The germline V gene has CDR1 GTSNPN and CDR2 SVGIG (reference sequence). V was clipped by 0 bases and J by 8 bases; unmatched bases: 4. This CDR3 comprises 15 residues. DNA for the CDR3: TGTGCCTGGAGTGTACGGACAGGGGGGCATTCACCCCTCCACTTT. Protein: CAWSVRTGGHSPLHF.